This T cell receptor (beta chain) emerged from a study of cytomegalovirus exposure and HLA in healthy donors. On this clone itself: Its specificity is not known.

In the PCR, 60 Vbeta and 13 Jbeta primers were used. The data were produced by immunoSEQ multiplex PCR, yet TCRdb's version contains in-frame clones alone and is incomplete. The data hold 85,000 to 100,000 clones, with about 81% observed a single time. The CDR3 is 13 residues long. V shed 0 bases and J 6 bases; nucleotides not matched to a gene: 1. CDR1 SGHAT and CDR2 FQNNGV come from the germline V gene. Regarding the study as a whole: Associated with cytomegalovirus, according to the listing, were around 160 TCR beta chains. Across donors, presence/absence analyses took sequencing depth to be roughly uniform. Common viral pathogens seemed, in a later analysis, to connect with several of the most significant clusters. Later work found that TCR association rates differed between HLA loci; DRB1 had the most and HLA-C the fewest.

The source of this sequence is a middle-aged woman in good health and CMV-seropositive. The chain is built from TRBV11-2 and TRBJ1-2; TRBD1 agrees at 7 bases. Specimen: PBMCs. CDR3 nucleotides: TGTGCCAGCAGCTTAGACAGGGGGGATGGCTACACCTTC. The encoded protein is CASSLDRGDGYTF.